These 23 T cell receptor beta chains came from one sample sequenced in a study of tumor and adjacent non-tumor tissue in lung cancer. RNA was extracted from bulk tissue without any cell sorting. The normal lung tissue was taken more than 3 cm from the tumor edge. TCRbeta libraries were built with three rounds of nested PCR, modified from ARM-PCR. TCRdb recomputed calls from the multiplex PCR reads with MiXCR, one row per CDR3 protein. This sample has some 100,000 distinct CDR3 sequences, with 60% to 80% found just once. Specimen: distant non-tumor lung tissue. Receptor source: a man between 60 and 70 years old with non-small cell lung cancer.

This clonotype was recorded a few times. Given a much more abundant clone one base away, this may be a read error. The J gene is TRBJ2-7, the V gene TRBV6-6; D may be TRBD1 (6 bases). CDR1 is MNHNY and CDR2 is SVGAGI in the germline V gene (reference sequence). This CDR3 is 16 amino acids long. DNA for the CDR3: TGTACCAGCAGTCCTCGAGCCGGACAGACCCGCTACGAGCAGTACTTC. Translation: CTSSPRAGQTRYEQYF.

V usage is TRBV6-5 and J usage is TRBJ1-3; D remains unclear. V was shortened by 9 bases and J by 4 bases, with 16 bases between the two germline ends. The CDR3 is 14 amino acids. Germline values: CDR1 MNHEY, CDR2 SVGAGI. This CDR3 is CASRSTRAGNTIYF. CDR3 nucleotides: TGTGCCAGTAGGTCGACAAGGGCCGGAAACACCATATATTTT.

This clonotype was seen ten or more times. The rearrangement links TRBV20-1 to TRBJ1-2; D is perhaps TRBD1 (6 bases). The CDR3 totals 13 residues. With 2 bases removed from V and 7 bases from J, the gap between germline ends came to 14 bases. CDR1 and CDR2 (germline): DFQATT, SNEGSKA (reference sequence). The CDR3: CSARRDIQSGYTF. The CDR3 bases are TGCAGTGCTAGACGGGACATCCAGTCTGGCTACACCTTC.

As regards this clonotype: The junction and the germline gene differ at one end; a read error may be behind it. The V and J genes are TRBV11-2 and TRBJ1-1; D is possibly TRBD1 (5 bases). The CDR3 contains 12 residues. Germline CDR1 is SGHAT and CDR2 is FQNNGV. The DNA for the CDR3 is TGTACCAGCAGCTTACAGGACACTGAAGCTTTCTTT. It codes for CTSSLQDTEAFF.

This clonotype has just one count. The chain couples TRBV6-2 or TRBV6-3 to TRBJ2-2, with 7 positions matching TRBD1. This CDR3 is built from 14 residues. Trimming removed 9 bases from V and 5 bases from J; junction bases left unmatched: 9. Germline V lookup: CDR1 MNHEY, CDR2 SVGEGT. CDR3 protein: CARRQGRNTGELFF. The CDR3, as DNA: TGTGCCAGAAGACAGGGACGGAATACCGGGGAGCTGTTTTTT.

With respect to this clonotype: Relative to the germline gene, one junction end is altered; a read error may explain this. The genes are TRBV10-3 and TRBJ2-5; a weak D match, TRBD1 (6 bases). Looked up from germline, CDR1 is ENHRY and CDR2 is SYGVKD. The CDR3 has 14 residues. The CDR3 here is CAVRAGQTQETQYF. The CDR3 nucleotides are TGTGCCGTCAGGGCAGGACAGACCCAAGAGACCCAGTACTTC.

As DNA, the CDR3 is TGTGCCAGCAGCCGAAGGACAGATAGCAATCAGCCCCAGCATTTT. Translation gives CASSRRTDSNQPQHF. The chain has TRBV5-6 and TRBJ1-5; TRBD1 is a possible D gene (6 bases). Deletions cut 4 bases from V and 0 bases from J, with 11 bases between. Germline V gives CDR1 SGHDT, CDR2 YYEEEE. CDR3 length equals 15 residues.

This clonotype was observed at least ten times. The rearrangement uses TRBV7-8 and TRBJ2-1; 7 bases are shared with TRBD1. CDR3 length: 15 amino acids. Germline-derived CDR1 and CDR2 are SGHVS and FQNEAQ. Germline trimming cut 0 bases from V and 9 bases from J; bases unmatched to any gene: 8. Written as DNA, the CDR3 is TGTGCCAGCAGCTTAGCCCCGACAGGGATCGTTGAGCAGTTCTTC. It yields the protein CASSLAPTGIVEQFF.

This clonotype was found a few times. This sequence joins TRBV29-1 and TRBJ1-4, with D perhaps TRBD1 (6 bases). Germline V gives CDR1 SQVTM, CDR2 ANQGSEA. V shed 7 bases and J shed 8 bases, with 17 bases lying between them. The CDR3 has 13 residues. The chain's CDR3 is CSAADSPNEKLFF. In nucleotides, the CDR3 is TGCAGCGCTGCGGACAGTCCGAACGAAAAACTGTTTTTT.

This clonotype was counted only a few times. Since a much larger clone is just one base distant, this may be a read error. The CDR3 reads CASSPVIGELFF. CDR3 nucleotides: TGTGCCAGCAGCCCCGTGATCGGGGAGCTGTTTTTT. The rearrangement uses TRBV7-8 and TRBJ2-2, with D uncertain. Germline assignment: CDR1 SGHVS and CDR2 FQNEAQ. This CDR3 comprises 12 residues. Trimming cost V 5 bases and J 7 bases, with 8 bases left between them. Using reference TRBV7-8 and TRBJ2-2 for the parts outside the CDR3, the full variable domain is GAGVSQSPRYKVAKRGQDVALRCDPISGHVSLFWYQQALGQGPEFLTYFQNEAQLDKSGLPSDRFFAERPEGSVSTLKIQRTQQEDSAVYLCASSPVIGELFFGEGSRLTVL.

Note on this clonotype: A junction end diverges from the germline sequence, so it may reflect a read error. This rearrangement joins TRBV4-3 to TRBJ1-4, with D tentatively TRBD1 (5 bases). CDR1 is LGHNA and CDR2 is YSLEER in the germline V gene. This CDR3 contains 15 residues. In nucleotides, the CDR3 is TGCGCCAGCAGCCAATCGGGGACTCATAATGAAAAACTGTCTTTT. This gives the protein CASSQSGTHNEKLSF.

This clonotype was observed once. Because the CDR3 is missing its conserved closing phenylalanine or tryptophan, this is likely a read error. The chain employs TRBV12-3 or TRBV12-4 and TRBJ2-3, with D possibly matching TRBD2 (5 bases). The length of the CDR3 is 15 residues. The ends were cut back, 6 bases at V and 3 bases at J, with 16 bases in the middle. The CDR3 DNA is TGTGCCAGCAGCCGCGAGGGCTGGACGACAGATACGCAGTATGTT. Translated, it gives CASSREGWTTDTQYV.

Of note for this clonotype: At one end, the junction sequence differs from germline, possibly due to a read error. The rearrangement joins TRBV30 to TRBJ1-1; 8 bases align to TRBD1. The CDR3 covers 13 residues. Germline values: CDR1 GTSNPN, CDR2 SVGIG (reference sequence). CDR3 sequence (DNA): TGTGCCTTGACAGGGGATCTGAACACTGAGGCTTTCTTT. Translation: CALTGDLNTEAFF.

A word on this clonotype: This may be a read error: a much more frequent sequence differs by one nucleotide. The J gene is TRBJ1-1, the V gene TRBV7-3; D unclear. The CDR3 has 13 amino acids. Germline assignment: CDR1 SGHTA and CDR2 FQGTGA. CDR3 in amino acids: CASSLTSNTEVFF. The DNA for the CDR3 is TGTGCCAGCAGCTTAACATCGAACACTGAAGTTTTCTTT.

Of note for this clonotype: Germline is not matched at one junction end, which may reflect a read error. CDR3 amino acids: CSSSGTSGYTGELFF. CDR3 nucleotide sequence: TGCAGTTCTAGTGGGACTAGCGGTTACACCGGGGAGCTGTTTTTC. The rearrangement joins TRBV20-1 to TRBJ2-2; TRBD2 agrees at 11 bases. CDR1 and CDR2 (germline): DFQATT, SNEGSKA (reference sequence). The CDR3 spans 15 residues.

Details on this clonotype: Without the conserved terminal phenylalanine or tryptophan, this CDR3 likely stems from a read error. CDR3: CASSPQDRGTYNEQFL. CDR3 nucleotide sequence: TGTGCCAGCAGTCCACAAGACCGAGGGACCTACAATGAGCAGTTCTTA. V and J are TRBV12-3 or TRBV12-4 and TRBJ2-1, with D possibly TRBD2 on 5 matching bases. There are 16 residues in the CDR3. The V and J ends lost 5 bases and 2 bases respectively, with 16 bases between them.

The V gene is TRBV20-1, the J gene TRBJ1-2, with TRBD1 matching 9 bases. J lost 7 bases, V lost 4 bases, and 13 bases had no gene match. The V gene's germline CDR1 is DFQATT and CDR2 SNEGSKA (reference sequence). This CDR3 is 15 amino acids long. CDR3 coding DNA: TGCAGTGCTAAAGCCCCTACCGGGACAGGGAGTGGCTACACCTTC. As protein: CSAKAPTGTGSGYTF.

Note on this clonotype: The germline gene is not matched at one end of the junction; a read error may be the cause. The chain is built from TRBV11-2 and TRBJ2-4; TRBD2 is a possible D gene (5 bases). CDR3 length: 16 amino acids. Germline assignment: CDR1 SGHAT and CDR2 FQNNGV. The CDR3 coding sequence is TGTGCCAGCAGCCCCCCTGGGATTAGCGCCAAGAACACTCAGTACTTC. Translating it yields CASSPPGISAKNTQYF.

Note on this clonotype: Germline and junction disagree at one end, which may indicate a read error. This sequence joins TRBV4-1 and TRBJ2-5, with a weak D call TRBD2 (6 bases). Germline V gene data show CDR1 as MGHRA and CDR2 as YSYEKL. This CDR3 has 18 amino acids. The DNA for the CDR3 is TGCGTCAGCAGCCAAGAAAATGCATGGGTGGGACTTCAAGAGACCCAGTACTTC. This encodes CVSSQENAWVGLQETQYF.

The chain carries TRBV6-6 and TRBJ2-3; D is undetermined. Trimming left V 4 bases short and J 5 bases short, with 7 bases between. CDR3 size: 12 residues. Germline loops: CDR1 MNHNY, CDR2 SVGAGI (reference sequence). The CDR3 bases are TGTGCCAGCAGTTCCTCGGGAGATACGCAGTATTTT. Protein: CASSSSGDTQYF.

This clonotype was observed a handful of times. V is TRBV7-9 and J is TRBJ2-7; D may be TRBD2 (6 bases). V was pared by 5 bases and J by 2 bases, with 19 bases between. From germline, CDR1 is SEHNR and CDR2 FQNEAQ (reference sequence). The CDR3 has 16 amino acids. The CDR3 nucleotides are TGTGCCAGCAGCAATCATTTTGGACTACAGACCTACGAGCAGTACTTC. It translates to CASSNHFGLQTYEQYF.

This clonotype has a handful of counts. Germline and junction disagree at one end, which may indicate a read error. The J gene is TRBJ2-5, the V gene TRBV5-1; D is perhaps TRBD2 (7 bases). Germline-derived CDR1 and CDR2 are SGHRS and YFSETQ. CDR3 length: 15 residues. CDR3 loop: CASSLGRGQQEIQYF. CDR3 in DNA: TGCGCCAGCAGCTTAGGGCGGGGGCAACAAGAGATCCAGTACTTC.

In its sample, this clonotype was seen a few times. The V gene is TRBV19, the J gene TRBJ2-1; 8 bases fit TRBD2. Germline loops: CDR1 LNHDA, CDR2 SQIVND (reference sequence). This CDR3 region has 15 residues. V lost 4 bases, J lost 8 bases, and 10 bases stayed unmatched. The CDR3 region is CASSNGGARRDEQFF. The CDR3 DNA follows: TGTGCCAGTAGTAACGGGGGGGCCCGTAGGGATGAGCAGTTCTTC.